A selection of T cell receptor beta chains follows, all from one sample in a study of blood T cell repertoires in COVID-19. Generated by immunoSEQ multiplex PCR, the TCRdb table keeps only in-frame clones and is missing some. The profile covers 150,000 to 180,000 clones, with more than 85% appearing a single time and 2% to 3% taken by the ten largest. Sequenced material: peripheral blood. The origin of the receptors is a woman between 70 and 85 years old with acute or convalescent COVID-19. Both conserved end residues are part of each CDR3. D genes are given only for firm matches. Clone size is shown for a subset of rows, as once, few, many or a class of expanded clone.

length: 14
V: TRBV19
D: .
size: .
J: TRBJ1-2
CDR3: CASSILLGGYGYTF
DNA: TGTGCCAGTAGTATCCTCCTAGGGGGCTATGGCTACACCTTC

length: 14
V: TRBV7-9
D: .
size: .
J: TRBJ1-5
CDR3: CASSSGERRGAQHF
DNA: TGTGCCAGCAGCTCAGGTGAGCGGCGGGGGGCCCAGCATTTT

length: 15
V: TRBV5-4
D: .
size: .
J: TRBJ2-1
CDR3: CASSREAASYNEQFF
DNA: TGTGCCAGCAGCAGAGAGGCCGCCTCCTACAATGAGCAGTTCTTC

length: 13
V: TRBV7-9
D: .
size: .
J: TRBJ1-1
CDR3: CASSFTENTEAFF
DNA: TGTGCCAGCAGCTTTACAGAGAACACTGAAGCTTTCTTT

length: 14
V: TRBV6-5
D: .
size: .
J: TRBJ1-1
CDR3: CASSTREERPEAFF
DNA: TGTGCCAGCAGTACCCGGGAGGAAAGGCCTGAAGCTTTCTTT

length: 17
V: TRBV5-1
D: .
size: .
J: TRBJ2-4
CDR3: CASSSGTGDLAKNIQYF
DNA: TGCGCCAGCAGCTCTGGAACAGGGGACTTAGCCAAAAACATTCAGTACTTC

length: 16
V: TRBV5-1
D: TRBD1
size: .
J: TRBJ2-4
CDR3: CASRVPGTGSQNIQYF
DNA: TGCGCCAGCAGAGTTCCTGGGACAGGGTCCCAAAACATTCAGTACTTC

length: 17
V: TRBV2
D: .
size: few
J: TRBJ2-2
CDR3: CASTSRGPGQNTGELFF
DNA: TGTGCCAGCACCTCCAGAGGGCCGGGACAAAACACCGGGGAGCTGTTTTTT

length: 13
V: TRBV11-2
D: TRBD1
size: medium-sized
J: TRBJ1-2
CDR3: CASSLGQGYGYTF
DNA: TGTGCCAGCAGCTTAGGACAGGGCTATGGCTACACCTTC

length: 15
V: TRBV4-1
D: .
size: .
J: TRBJ1-6
CDR3: CASSQVLGSGSPLHF
DNA: TGCGCCAGCAGCCAAGTCCTAGGAAGTGGTTCACCCCTCCACTTT

length: 17
V: TRBV5-4
D: TRBD2
size: once
J: TRBJ2-3
CDR3: CASSLGSGGAFGDTQYF
DNA: TGTGCCAGCAGCTTGGGTAGCGGGGGGGCCTTCGGCGATACGCAGTATTTT

length: 17
V: TRBV4-1
D: TRBD1
size: .
J: TRBJ2-4
CDR3: CASKRDRVLSGGNIQYF
DNA: TGCGCCAGCAAACGGGACAGGGTACTCTCGGGGGGAAACATTCAGTACTTC

length: 15
V: TRBV6-5
D: .
size: .
J: TRBJ2-1
CDR3: CASSYTWGGLNEQFF
DNA: TGTGCCAGCAGTTACACGTGGGGGGGCTTGAATGAGCAGTTCTTC

length: 18
V: TRBV4-1
D: TRBD1
size: .
J: TRBJ1-2
CDR3: CASSQFPWQGAPLYGYTF
DNA: TGCGCCAGCAGCCAATTCCCCTGGCAGGGGGCGCCCCTCTATGGCTACACCTTC

length: 13
V: TRBV7-9
D: .
size: .
J: TRBJ1-1
CDR3: CASSGTGAAEAFF
DNA: TGTGCCAGCAGCGGAACTGGGGCTGCTGAAGCTTTCTTT

length: 14
V: TRBV7-9
D: .
size: .
J: TRBJ1-1
CDR3: CASSLQQTNTEAFF
DNA: TGTGCCAGCAGCTTACAACAGACGAACACTGAAGCTTTCTTT

length: 13
V: TRBV29-1
D: TRBD1
size: few
J: TRBJ2-5
CDR3: CSVASGQQETQYF
DNA: TGCAGCGTCGCGTCGGGACAGCAAGAGACCCAGTACTTC

length: 17
V: TRBV19
D: TRBD2
size: .
J: TRBJ2-2
CDR3: CASSPRGGPANTGELFF
DNA: TGTGCCAGTAGTCCTCGGGGGGGGCCCGCGAACACCGGGGAGCTGTTTTTT

length: 16
V: TRBV5-6
D: .
size: .
J: TRBJ1-6
CDR3: CASSWGTGVLGGPLHF
DNA: TGTGCCAGCAGCTGGGGGACGGGAGTGCTAGGCGGACCCCTCCACTTT

length: 16
V: TRBV3-1/TRBV3-2
D: TRBD2
size: .
J: TRBJ2-1
CDR3: CASSPPRRGGYNEQFF
DNA: TGTGCCAGCAGCCCTCCCCGACGCGGGGGCTACAATGAGCAGTTCTTC

length: 13
V: TRBV10-3
D: TRBD1
size: .
J: TRBJ1-5
CDR3: CASGQGANQPQHF
DNA: TGTGCCAGCGGACAGGGGGCAAATCAGCCCCAGCATTTT

length: 14
V: TRBV3-1/TRBV3-2
D: TRBD2
size: .
J: TRBJ2-5
CDR3: CASSPRGAWETQYF
DNA: TGTGCCAGCAGTCCGCGGGGGGCCTGGGAGACCCAGTACTTC

length: 13
V: TRBV28
D: .
size: .
J: TRBJ1-5
CDR3: CASSPSGGQPQHF
DNA: TGTGCCAGCAGCCCTAGTGGGGGCCAGCCCCAGCATTTT

length: 16
V: TRBV6-2/TRBV6-3
D: .
size: .
J: TRBJ2-4
CDR3: CASSSPPTVAKNIQYF
DNA: TGTGCCAGCAGTTCCCCCCCCACGGTAGCCAAAAACATTCAGTACTTC

length: 15
V: TRBV7-2
D: .
size: once
J: TRBJ2-5
CDR3: CASSIGPVGVETQYF
DNA: TGTGCCAGCAGCATAGGACCCGTAGGGGTGGAGACCCAGTACTTC

length: 13
V: TRBV9
D: .
size: few
J: TRBJ1-2
CDR3: CASSRAPGEPYTF
DNA: TGTGCCAGCAGCCGAGCTCCGGGGGAGCCCTACACCTTC

length: 16
V: TRBV7-8
D: TRBD1
size: .
J: TRBJ1-2
CDR3: CASSLEQGAFYYGYTF
DNA: TGTGCCAGCAGCTTAGAGCAGGGGGCGTTTTACTATGGCTACACCTTC

length: 17
V: TRBV2
D: TRBD2
size: .
J: TRBJ2-1
CDR3: CASSARTSGLTYNEQFF
DNA: TGTGCCAGCAGTGCCCGGACTAGCGGGCTCACCTACAATGAGCAGTTCTTC

length: 14
V: TRBV6-2/TRBV6-3
D: .
size: .
J: TRBJ1-1
CDR3: CASSTTRRNTEAFF
DNA: TGTGCCAGCAGTACGACACGTCGGAACACTGAAGCTTTCTTT

length: 16
V: TRBV14
D: .
size: .
J: TRBJ2-5
CDR3: CASSQGFGGRQETQYF
DNA: TGTGCCAGCAGCCAAGGATTCGGGGGACGTCAAGAGACCCAGTACTTC

length: 12
V: TRBV16
D: .
size: .
J: TRBJ1-2
CDR3: CASSSSPYGYTF
DNA: TGTGCCAGCAGTTCGTCCCCCTATGGCTACACCTTC

length: 18
V: TRBV3-1/TRBV3-2
D: TRBD1
size: .
J: TRBJ2-3
CDR3: CARKDRDRGPLSTDTQYF
DNA: TGTGCCAGAAAAGACCGGGACAGGGGGCCCTTAAGCACAGATACGCAGTATTTT

length: 17
V: TRBV27
D: TRBD2
size: .
J: TRBJ2-2
CDR3: CASSLRRGRGGPGELFF
DNA: TGTGCCAGCAGTTTGAGGCGGGGGCGGGGGGGCCCCGGGGAGCTGTTTTTT

length: 13
V: TRBV19
D: TRBD2
size: .
J: TRBJ2-1
CDR3: CASSWLAGGEQFF
DNA: TGTGCCAGTAGCTGGCTAGCGGGGGGGGAGCAGTTCTTC

length: 15
V: TRBV6-6
D: TRBD1
size: .
J: TRBJ1-2
CDR3: CASRGDRALGYGYTF
DNA: TGTGCCAGCAGGGGGGACAGGGCCCTAGGCTATGGCTACACCTTC

length: 13
V: TRBV7-2
D: .
size: .
J: TRBJ2-7
CDR3: CASSLGNRYEQYF
DNA: TGTGCCAGCAGCTTAGGGAACAGGTACGAGCAGTACTTC

length: 15
V: TRBV5-5
D: .
size: .
J: TRBJ1-2
CDR3: CASSLVGQGKDGYTF
DNA: TGTGCCAGCAGCTTGGTAGGGCAGGGTAAAGATGGCTACACCTTC